A selection of T cell receptor beta chains follows, all from one sample in a study of shared clonotypes between healthy human individuals. Generated by immunoSEQ multiplex PCR, the TCRdb table keeps only in-frame clones and is missing some. The sample consists of about 1,800,000 clones, about 95% of them appearing once. Sequences were obtained from naive CD8+ T cells sorted from blood. Receptors originate from a man aged 18 to 29 in good health. Each CDR3 is given with its conserved first and last residue. A D gene is named only where the DNA matches it firmly. Where a row states a size, it is once, few, many or the class of an expanded clone; other rows omit it.

abundance	v_gene	d_gene	j_gene	CDR3aa	CDR3nt
.	TRBV5-1	TRBD1	TRBJ2-7	CASSSYGQGHNYEQYF	TGCGCCAGCAGCTCCTACGGACAGGGACACAACTACGAGCAGTACTTC
.	TRBV27	TRBD1	TRBJ1-2	CASSLTGELNGYTF	TGTGCCAGCAGTCTAACAGGGGAGCTTAATGGCTACACCTTC
once	TRBV4-1	.	TRBJ1-1	CASSHRVSTEAFF	TGCGCCAGCAGCCACAGGGTCAGCACTGAAGCTTTCTTT
.	TRBV6-1	.	TRBJ1-1	CASSEYGAGLNTEAFF	TGTGCCAGCAGTGAATATGGAGCAGGATTGAACACTGAAGCTTTCTTT
.	TRBV4-3	TRBD2	TRBJ2-5	CASSQPLAGGETQYF	TGCGCCAGCAGCCAGCCTCTAGCGGGAGGAGAGACCCAGTACTTC
.	TRBV4-3	TRBD1	TRBJ2-7	CASSPSDRPASYEQYF	TGCGCCAGCAGCCCATCGGACAGGCCTGCCTCCTACGAGCAGTACTTC
.	TRBV29-1	.	TRBJ2-7	CSVGAAPYEQYF	TGCAGCGTTGGAGCGGCCCCCTACGAGCAGTACTTC
.	TRBV6-6	.	TRBJ2-7	CASSPGSPSSYEQYF	TGTGCCAGCAGTCCCGGGTCACCTTCTAGCTACGAGCAGTACTTC
.	TRBV10-2	TRBD1	TRBJ1-5	CASSVGTGGNQPQHF	TGCGCCAGCAGTGTCGGGACAGGGGGCAATCAGCCCCAGCATTTT
.	TRBV27	TRBD1	TRBJ2-7	CASSYRTGSYEQYF	TGTGCCAGCAGTTATCGGACAGGGTCGTACGAGCAGTACTTC
.	TRBV9	.	TRBJ2-3	CASSTIYLTDTQYF	TGTGCCAGCAGCACAATTTATCTCACAGATACGCAGTATTTT
.	TRBV27	.	TRBJ2-7	CASRGGVYEQYF	TGTGCCAGCAGGGGTGGGGTATACGAGCAGTACTTC
.	TRBV18	.	TRBJ2-7	CASSPDKAGTYEQYF	TGTGCCAGCTCACCAGATAAAGCCGGGACTTACGAGCAGTACTTC
.	TRBV9	.	TRBJ2-7	CASSIHPESSSYEQYF	TGTGCCAGCAGTATCCACCCCGAGTCAAGCTCCTACGAGCAGTACTTC
.	TRBV4-3	.	TRBJ2-7	CASSQLTPTTEARSGERYEQYF	TGCGCCAGCAGCCAACTCACACCCACCACAGAAGCGCGGTCTGGGGAGAGGTACGAGCAGTACTTC
.	TRBV5-1	TRBD1	TRBJ1-4	CASSLGQGLGDEKLFF	TGCGCCAGCAGCTTGGGACAGGGGCTGGGGGATGAAAAACTGTTTTTT
.	TRBV11-2	TRBD2	TRBJ2-7	CASSFGGGYEQYF	TGTGCCAGCAGCTTTGGCGGGGGTTACGAGCAGTACTTC
once	TRBV2	.	TRBJ2-5	CASRGLGSQETQYF	TGTGCCAGCAGGGGTCTGGGGAGTCAAGAGACCCAGTACTTC
.	TRBV13	.	TRBJ1-1	CASSAELNTEAFF	TGTGCCAGCAGCGCCGAGCTGAACACTGAAGCTTTCTTT
.	TRBV29-1	TRBD1	TRBJ1-6	CSVEGEGTGDFYSPLHF	TGCAGCGTTGAAGGTGAGGGGACAGGGGATTTTTATTCACCCCTCCACTTT
.	TRBV2	TRBD2	TRBJ2-3	CATPTRPGGDTDTQYF	TGTGCCACCCCGACCCGACCGGGAGGGGACACAGATACGCAGTATTTT
.	TRBV5-1	TRBD2	TRBJ2-7	CASSLGGLAGRDHEQYF	TGCGCCAGCAGCTTGGGGGGACTAGCGGGAAGAGACCACGAGCAGTACTTC
.	TRBV6-5	.	TRBJ2-1	CASSYSWTSSYNEQFF	TGTGCCAGCAGTTACTCGTGGACTTCCTCCTACAATGAGCAGTTCTTC
.	TRBV4-1	TRBD1	TRBJ2-7	CASSQAGTAEQYF	TGCGCCAGCAGCCAAGCCGGGACAGCCGAGCAGTACTTC
.	TRBV2	.	TRBJ1-1	CASSEEGRYMNTEAFF	TGTGCCAGCAGTGAAGAGGGGAGGTACATGAACACTGAAGCTTTCTTT
.	TRBV5-6	.	TRBJ1-1	CASSLALGPEAFF	TGTGCCAGCAGCTTGGCTCTAGGCCCTGAAGCTTTCTTT
.	TRBV23-1	TRBD1	TRBJ1-2	CASNTSRDSRRRPAQGYTF	TGCGCCAGCAACACATCCCGGGACAGCCGGAGGCGTCCAGCTCAAGGCTACACCTTC
.	TRBV5-6	TRBD1	TRBJ2-7	CASSIGQGVYEQYF	TGTGCCAGCAGCATTGGACAGGGGGTCTACGAGCAGTACTTC
.	TRBV9	.	TRBJ1-6	CASSVGGGTPLHF	TGTGCCAGCAGCGTAGGTGGGGGGACACCCCTCCACTTT
once	TRBV9	TRBD2	TRBJ2-3	CASSVEGGLAADTQYF	TGTGCCAGCAGCGTAGAGGGGGGACTAGCAGCAGATACGCAGTATTTT
.	TRBV14	.	TRBJ1-1	CASSHIEKGNTEAFF	TGTGCCAGCAGCCACATCGAGAAGGGAAACACTGAAGCTTTCTTT
.	TRBV4-1	.	TRBJ1-2	CASSQDPTGSKTF	TGCGCCAGCAGCCAAGATCCGACGGGGAGTAAAACCTTC
.	TRBV11-3	.	TRBJ2-4	CASRERGKNIQYF	TGTGCCAGCAGGGAACGGGGCAAAAACATTCAGTACTTC
.	TRBV13	TRBD1	TRBJ2-7	CASSPGTGGSEQYF	TGTGCCAGCAGCCCAGGGACAGGGGGCAGCGAGCAGTACTTC